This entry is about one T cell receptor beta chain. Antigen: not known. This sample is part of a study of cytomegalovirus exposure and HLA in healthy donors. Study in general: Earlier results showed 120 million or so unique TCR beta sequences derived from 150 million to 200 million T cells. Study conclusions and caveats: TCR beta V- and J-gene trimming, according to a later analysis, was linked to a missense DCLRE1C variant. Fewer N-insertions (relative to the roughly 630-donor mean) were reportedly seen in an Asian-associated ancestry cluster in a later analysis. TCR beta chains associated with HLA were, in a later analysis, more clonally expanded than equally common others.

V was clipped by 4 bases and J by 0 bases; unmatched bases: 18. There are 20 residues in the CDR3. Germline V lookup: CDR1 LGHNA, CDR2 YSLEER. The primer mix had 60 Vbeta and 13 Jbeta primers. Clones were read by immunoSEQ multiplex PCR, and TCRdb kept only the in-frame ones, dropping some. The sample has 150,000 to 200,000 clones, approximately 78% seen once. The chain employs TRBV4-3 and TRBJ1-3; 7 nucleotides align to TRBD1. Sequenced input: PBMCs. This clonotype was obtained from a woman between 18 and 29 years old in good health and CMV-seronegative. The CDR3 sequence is CASSLPQQTGFDFSGNTIYF. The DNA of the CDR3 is TGCGCCAGCAGCCTCCCCCAACAGACAGGGTTCGATTTCTCTGGAAACACCATATATTTT.